These 20 T cell receptor beta chains came from one sample sequenced in a study of cytomegalovirus exposure and HLA in healthy donors. PCR was performed using 60 Vbeta and 13 Jbeta primers. Sequenced by immunoSEQ multiplex PCR; TCRdb stores in-frame clones only, minus some. The data hold some 160,000 clones, with roughly 80% observed a single time. Input material: PBMCs. The receptors come from a male donor in good health and CMV-seronegative.

V usage is TRBV12-5 and J usage is TRBJ2-1; D is undetermined. Per germline, CDR1 LGHNT and CDR2 FRNRAP. This CDR3 is built from 13 residues. With 3 bases removed from V and 6 bases from J, the gap between germline ends came to 9 bases. CDR3 nucleotides: TGTGCTAGTGGTTTTGCAGGTCGCAATGAGCAGTTCTTC. This gives the protein CASGFAGRNEQFF.

The table lists this clone with a count of one. The chain uses TRBV5-1 and TRBJ2-1; 9 bases are shared with TRBD2. The CDR3 spans 15 residues. The germline CDR1 and CDR2 sequences are SGHRS and YFSETQ. The V segment lost 4 bases and the J segment 7 bases; nucleotides outside the gene matches: 9. DNA of the CDR3: TGCGCCAGCAGCCTACTGTTAGCGGGAGTAAATGAGCAGTTCTTC. This gives the protein CASSLLLAGVNEQFF.

The count of this clone is one. The chain couples TRBV5-1 to TRBJ1-3, with D unresolved. The germline V and J ends were trimmed by 0 bases and 0 bases, with 10 bases remaining between them. This CDR3 region has 16 residues. Germline assignment: CDR1 SGHRS and CDR2 YFSETQ. The CDR3 DNA is TGCGCCAGCAGCTTGGCACCACTGAGCTCTGGAAACACCATATATTTT. It encodes CASSLAPLSSGNTIYF.

V is TRBV7-9 and J is TRBJ2-1, with TRBD1 identical over 8 bases. Germline V gives CDR1 SEHNR, CDR2 FQNEAQ (reference sequence). The CDR3 totals 15 residues. V was pared by 5 bases and J by 6 bases, with 9 bases of the junction left unmatched. In nucleotides, the CDR3 is TGTGCCAGCAGCCCTCGTAGGACAGGGTCCAATGAGCAGTTCTTC. Protein sequence: CASSPRRTGSNEQFF.

In the case of this clone: The junction shows a germline mismatch at one end, possibly a read error. The chain has TRBV4-2 and TRBJ2-5; D might be TRBD1 (6 bases). CDR1 LGHNA and CDR2 YNFKEQ come from the germline V gene. The CDR3 is 14 amino acids. CDR3 amino acids: CAGSQEQGWETQYF. CDR3 coding DNA: TGTGCCGGCAGCCAAGAGCAGGGGTGGGAGACCCAGTACTTC.

This clone was observed a few times. The rearrangement joins TRBV7-6 to TRBJ1-5; D call uncertain. The CDR3 length is 16 residues. The V and J ends lost 0 bases and 4 bases respectively, with 13 bases between them. CDR1 and CDR2 from the germline V gene are SGHVS and FNYEAQ. The CDR3: CASSLAQGRYNQPQHF. CDR3 sequence (DNA): TGTGCCAGCAGCTTAGCGCAAGGGAGGTATAATCAGCCCCAGCATTTT.

The chain joins TRBV7-2 to TRBJ2-3; 9 nucleotides match TRBD2. V dropped 1 base and J dropped 2; count of bases not matched to a gene: 1. Germline lookup yields CDR1 SGHTA and CDR2 FQGNSA. This CDR3 has 15 residues. CDR3 sequence reads: CASSLGLADTDTQYF. CDR3 coding DNA: TGTGCCAGCAGCTTAGGACTAGCGGACACAGATACGCAGTATTTT.

This clone was counted a few times. This chain uses TRBV4-2 with TRBJ2-3, with D unresolved. The CDR3 is 14 residues long. The germline V gene has CDR1 LGHNA and CDR2 YNFKEQ. Deletions cut 0 bases from V and 4 bases from J, with 8 bases between. CDR3 nucleotides: TGTGCCAGCAGCCAAGATCTCAGTTCAGATACGCAGTATTTT. Translated: CASSQDLSSDTQYF.

The rearrangement uses TRBV6-5 and TRBJ2-3; 7 bases match TRBD2. The CDR3 length is 15 residues. J gave up 2 bases and V 2 bases, and 4 bases lay outside the gene matches. CDR1 and CDR2 from the germline V gene are MNHEY and SVGAGI. The CDR3 here is CASSYEAGPTDTQYF. CDR3 nucleotide sequence: TGTGCCAGCAGTTACGAAGCGGGGCCCACAGATACGCAGTATTTT.

The chain couples TRBV19 to TRBJ2-5; 10 bases are shared with TRBD2. V shed 5 bases, J shed 2 bases, and the junction held 8 bases outside the gene matches. CDR1 LNHDA and CDR2 SQIVND come from the germline V gene (reference sequence). The CDR3 has 16 amino acids. The CDR3 DNA is TGTGCCAGTAGTTCTATGATGACTAGCGGGCAAGAGACCCAGTACTTC. This sequence encodes CASSSMMTSGQETQYF.

The rearrangement joins TRBV30 to TRBJ2-1, with 7 bases that match TRBD2. CDR3 length equals 11 residues. Trimming took 5 bases from V and 6 from J; bases not matched to a gene: 1. In germline, CDR1 is GTSNPN, CDR2 SVGIG (reference sequence). This CDR3 reads CAWGLVNEQFF. CDR3 coding DNA: TGTGCCTGGGGACTAGTCAATGAGCAGTTCTTC.

This clone was counted between two and nine times. This sequence joins TRBV5-5 and TRBJ1-4; D possibly corresponds to TRBD1 (6 bases). Trimming took off 2 bases at V and 5 bases at J, with 22 bases between the two ends. This CDR3 is 18 amino acids long. Germline CDR1 is SGHKS and CDR2 is YYEKEE (reference sequence). CDR3 bases: TGTGCCAGCAGCTTACGACTATTACCGGGACAAAGAAATGAAAAACTGTTTTTT. It translates to CASSLRLLPGQRNEKLFF.

The sample holds a few counts of this clone. The V and J genes are TRBV7-8 and TRBJ2-7, with unresolved D. Trimming left V 5 bases short and J 0 bases short, with 11 bases between. The CDR3 spans 14 residues. Germline V CDR1 and CDR2: SGHVS, FQNEAQ. The CDR3 sequence is CASSDILRSYEQYF. The CDR3 DNA reads TGTGCCAGCAGCGACATACTCCGCTCCTACGAGCAGTACTTC.

V gene TRBV4-3 combines with J gene TRBJ2-2; the D gene is possibly TRBD1 (6 bases). The CDR3 runs 15 residues. CDR1 and CDR2 (germline): LGHNA, YSLEER. The V gene lost 0 bases and the J gene lost 4 bases, with 9 bases spanning the gap. The chain's CDR3 is CASSQDDRSTGELFF. CDR3 in DNA: TGCGCCAGCAGCCAAGACGACAGGTCCACCGGGGAGCTGTTTTTT.

The rearrangement joins TRBV7-8 to TRBJ2-2, with D tentatively TRBD2 (6 bases). The germline V and J ends were trimmed by 5 bases and 3 bases, with 10 bases remaining between them. The CDR3 runs to 14 residues. CDR1 and CDR2 from the germline V gene are SGHVS and FQNEAQ. In DNA, the CDR3 is TGTGCCAGCAGCCCGGGACTCCACACCGGGGAGCTGTTTTTT. This sequence encodes CASSPGLHTGELFF.

The chain is built from TRBV12-5 and TRBJ1-4, with a possible D match to TRBD1 (5 bases). Germline V gene sequence: CDR1 LGHNT, CDR2 FRNRAP. This CDR3 contains 15 residues. V lost 0 bases and J lost 1, with 6 bases in between. The CDR3 loop reads CASGLVRGTNEKLFF. DNA for the CDR3: TGTGCTAGTGGTTTGGTAAGGGGAACTAATGAAAAACTGTTTTTT.

The chain carries TRBV7-9 and TRBJ2-7; 9 bases match TRBD1. The CDR3 loop spans 14 amino acids. The trim removed 4 bases at V and 2 bases at J, leaving 3 bases unmatched. The germline gives CDR1 SEHNR, CDR2 FQNEAQ (reference sequence). This chain's CDR3 is CASSSRDRAYEQYF. CDR3 sequence (DNA): TGTGCCAGCAGCTCCCGGGACAGGGCCTACGAGCAGTACTTC.

The chain links TRBV5-1 to TRBJ1-1, with a weak D call TRBD1 (5 bases). The CDR3 runs to 13 residues. Germline assignment: CDR1 SGHRS and CDR2 YFSETQ. V lost 1 base and J 5 bases, leaving 9 bases between the germline ends. CDR3: CASSLTRGTEAFF. The CDR3 DNA sequence: TGCGCCAGCAGCTTGACGCGGGGGACTGAAGCTTTCTTT. The entire variable domain, with the rest obtained from reference TRBV5-1 and TRBJ1-1, is as follows: KAGVTQTPRYLIKTRGQQVTLSCSPISGHRSVSWYQQTPGQGLQFLFEYFSETQRNKGNFPGRFSGRQFSNSRSEMNVSTLELGDSALYLCASSLTRGTEAFFGQGTRLTVV.

The sample holds one count of this clone. The CDR3 here is CASSLGTGSPLHF. The CDR3, as DNA: TGTGCCAGCAGCTTAGGGACAGGTTCACCCCTCCACTTT. V and J are TRBV7-2 and TRBJ1-6; 7 bases are a match to TRBD1. This CDR3 contains 13 residues. V was pared by 1 base and J by 9 bases, with 0 bases of the junction left unmatched. The germline CDR1 and CDR2 sequences are SGHTA and FQGNSA.

The count of this clone is one. The CDR3 loop is CASSEATGRGETQYF. The CDR3 DNA reads TGTGCCAGCAGTGAAGCGACGGGTAGAGGAGAGACCCAGTACTTC. The chain employs TRBV2 and TRBJ2-5; D gene uncertain. Trimming stripped 0 bases from V and 4 bases from J, with 12 bases between. The germline CDR1 and CDR2 sequences are SNHLY and FYNNEI. CDR3 length equals 15 residues.